The next 21 T cell receptor beta chains were all read from a single sample in a study of blood T cell repertoires in COVID-19. Assay: immunoSEQ multiplex PCR; the TCRdb copy retains only in-frame clones and omits some. Of about 200,000 clones in the sample, around 85% were seen once. What was sequenced was peripheral blood. Receptors originate from a man aged 55-75 years with acute or convalescent COVID-19.

This clone has more than one count but fewer than ten. This chain links TRBV9 with TRBJ1-4; no reliable D call. The CDR3 runs 15 residues. Trimming took 7 bases from V and 7 from J, leaving 20 bases between them. Germline values: CDR1 SGDLS, CDR2 YYNGEE. The CDR3 DNA reads TGTGCCAGCTCTCAAGAGGGAAGTCGAATTGAAAAACTGTTTTTT. Its protein product is CASSQEGSRIEKLFF. Full variable domain (outside the CDR3, taken from reference TRBV9 and TRBJ1-4): DSGVTQTPKHLITATGQRVTLRCSPRSGDLSVYWYQQSLDQGLQFLIQYYNGEERAKGNILERFSAQQFPDLHSELNLSSLELGDSALYFCASSQEGSRIEKLFFGSGTQLSVL.

The V call is TRBV9, the J call TRBJ2-1; perhaps TRBD2 as D (6 bases). The CDR3 is made up of 13 amino acids. Trimming took off 0 bases at V and 9 bases at J, with 10 bases between the two ends. Per the germline V gene, CDR1 is SGDLS and CDR2 is YYNGEE. This CDR3 is CASSVGGAAEQFF. Written as DNA, the CDR3 is TGTGCCAGCAGCGTAGGCGGGGCGGCTGAGCAGTTCTTC.

The chain is built from TRBV29-1 and TRBJ1-1, with D maybe TRBD1 (6 bases). Trimming pared 2 bases from V and 3 bases from J, leaving 16 bases between. The CDR3 extends over 15 amino acids. Looked up from germline, CDR1 is SQVTM and CDR2 is ANQGSEA. The DNA for the CDR3 is TGCAGCGTTGAACCTCGGACAGCTGTGGACACTGAAGCTTTCTTT. Translating it yields CSVEPRTAVDTEAFF.

The V call is TRBV18, the J call TRBJ2-7; the D is unclear. The germline gives CDR1 KGHSH, CDR2 LQKENI. V dropped 4 bases and J dropped 7 bases, with 8 bases sitting between them. The CDR3 loop spans 11 amino acids. The CDR3 DNA reads as TGTGCCAGCTCACGGGCCCTGGAGCAGTACTTC. This encodes CASSRALEQYF.

V is TRBV19 and J is TRBJ2-4; TRBD1 is a possible D gene (6 bases). Between the trimmed V and J ends, which lost 5 bases and 3 bases, there was a span of 11 bases. The CDR3 covers 14 residues. Germline CDR1 reads LNHDA; CDR2 reads SQIVND (reference sequence). In DNA, the CDR3 is TGTGCCAGTAGTCAGGGGTTCGGCAAAAACATTCAGTACTTC. It is translated as CASSQGFGKNIQYF.

This chain connects TRBV3-1 (or the pseudogene TRBV3-2) to TRBJ2-7; D remains ambiguous. CDR3 size: 11 residues. Germline V gene lookup returns CDR1 LGHDT and CDR2 YNNKEL (reference sequence). Trimming left V 4 bases short and J 6 bases short, with 7 bases between. The CDR3 region is CASSLSFEQYF. The CDR3 DNA reads TGTGCCAGCAGCCTATCTTTCGAGCAGTACTTC.

This sequence joins TRBV5-5 and TRBJ2-7; TRBD2 matches 8 bases. V shed 2 bases, J shed 6 bases, and the junction held 7 bases outside the gene matches. Germline V gene data show CDR1 as SGHKS and CDR2 as YYEKEE (reference sequence). The CDR3 extends over 14 amino acids. CDR3: CASSLAGAGVEQYF. The CDR3, as DNA: TGTGCCAGCAGCTTAGCGGGAGCGGGGGTCGAGCAGTACTTC. Full variable domain (rest looked up from reference TRBV5-5 and TRBJ2-7): DAGVTQSPTHLIKTRGQQVTLRCSPISGHKSVSWYQQVLGQGPQFIFQYYEKEERGRGNFPDRFSARQFPNYSSELNVNALLLGDSALYLCASSLAGAGVEQYFGPGTRLTVT.

The rearrangement links TRBV5-1 to TRBJ1-4; the D gene is possibly TRBD1 (5 bases). The ends were cut back, 0 bases at V and 8 bases at J, with 14 bases in the middle. The CDR3 runs 15 residues. Per germline, CDR1 SGHRS and CDR2 YFSETQ. The CDR3 DNA reads as TGCGCCAGCAGCTTGGATGTTAGGGGTCGGGAAAAACTGTTTTTT. Translating gives CASSLDVRGREKLFF.

This clone came up once. J is TRBJ1-5 and V is TRBV28, with D unresolved. CDR1 is MDHEN, CDR2 SYDVKM, per germline. The V end lost 2 bases, the J end lost 6 bases, and 14 bases lay between the germline ends. CDR3 length equals 15 residues. CDR3 nucleotides: TGTGCCAGCAGTTTAGAAGCGGGAGGCGGTCAGCCCCAGCATTTT. Translating it yields CASSLEAGGGQPQHF.

The chain employs TRBV30 and TRBJ1-4; 9 bases agree with TRBD1. V was clipped by 4 bases and J by 7 bases; unmatched bases: 7. The CDR3 has 14 amino acids. Germline V gene sequence: CDR1 GTSNPN, CDR2 SVGIG (reference sequence). The CDR3 DNA is TGTGCCTGGAATCCGACAGGGGGTGTTGAAAAACTGTTTTTT. Its translation is CAWNPTGGVEKLFF.

The chain joins TRBV14 to TRBJ1-1; D is undetermined. V was cut by 1 base and J by 3 bases, with 12 bases left in between. The CDR3 is made up of 15 amino acids. Germline CDR1 reads SGHDN; CDR2 reads FVKESK. CDR3 DNA: TGTGCCAGCAGCCAAGCACGCACTTCTTACACTGAAGCTTTCTTT. It is translated as CASSQARTSYTEAFF.

This clone was observed once. The chain employs TRBV2 and TRBJ1-1; TRBD1 agrees at 7 bases. Trimming removed 3 bases from V and 3 bases from J; junction bases left unmatched: 1. The CDR3 sequence is 13 residues long. CDR1 and CDR2 from the germline V gene are SNHLY and FYNNEI. CDR3 sequence: CASSDGTDTEAFF. The CDR3 nucleotides are TGTGCCAGCAGTGACGGGACAGACACTGAAGCTTTCTTT.

The V gene is TRBV3-1 (or the pseudogene TRBV3-2), the J gene TRBJ1-3; D call uncertain. The CDR3 extends over 13 amino acids. Germline loops: CDR1 LGHDT, CDR2 YNNKEL (reference sequence). V gave up 6 bases and J gave up 5 bases, with 11 bases separating them. The CDR3: CASSPRLRNTIYF. The CDR3 nucleotides are TGTGCCAGCAGTCCTCGACTGAGAAACACCATATATTTT.

The genes are TRBV7-3 and TRBJ2-7; 10 nucleotides agree with TRBD2. The CDR3 is 13 amino acids. J gave up 6 bases and V 5 bases, and 4 bases lay outside the gene matches. Germline-derived CDR1 and CDR2 are SGHTA and FQGTGA. The CDR3: CASSAGTSAEQYF. The CDR3 nucleotides are TGTGCCAGCAGCGCCGGGACTAGCGCCGAGCAGTACTTC.

In regard to this clone: Compared with germline, one end of the junction differs, possibly owing to a read error. The J gene is TRBJ2-1, the V gene TRBV7-7; a possible D gene is TRBD2 (6 bases). Germline V gene lookup returns CDR1 SSHAT and CDR2 FNYEAQ (reference sequence). There are 15 residues in the CDR3. CDR3 in DNA: TGTGCTAGCAGCGCCCAGTATGGGACTTTTAATGAGCAGTTCTTC. It specifies CASSAQYGTFNEQFF. Full variable domain (remainder filled in from reference TRBV7-7 and TRBJ2-1): GAGVSQSPRYKVTKRGQDVTLRCDPISSHATLYWYQQALGQGPEFLTYFNYEAQPDKSGLPSDRFSAERPEGSISTLTIQRTEQRDSAMYRCASSAQYGTFNEQFFGPGTRLTVL.

J is TRBJ2-1 and V is TRBV20-1; D is unresolved. V lost 3 bases and J 10 bases, leaving 10 bases between the germline ends. Germline CDR1 is DFQATT and CDR2 is SNEGSKA (reference sequence). CDR3 length: 11 residues. The CDR3 region has the DNA TGCAGTGCTAGCTTAGTCGCGGAGCAGTTCTTC. Protein: CSASLVAEQFF.

V usage is TRBV28 and J usage is TRBJ1-4, with D possibly being TRBD1 (6 bases). V was shortened by 5 bases and J by 5 bases, with 9 bases between the two germline ends. This CDR3 is 13 amino acids long. Germline CDR1 is MDHEN and CDR2 is SYDVKM. The CDR3 sequence is CASSGQINEKLFF. The DNA for the CDR3 is TGTGCCAGCAGTGGACAGATAAATGAAAAACTGTTTTTT.

The V and J genes are TRBV24-1 and TRBJ1-2; 8 bases map to TRBD1. V lost 4 bases and J lost 8; bases outside the gene matches: 8. Germline CDR1 KGHDR, CDR2 SFDVKD. CDR3 length: 14 amino acids. This CDR3 reads CATSEAGGREGYTF. DNA of the CDR3: TGTGCCACCAGTGAGGCAGGGGGCAGGGAGGGCTACACCTTC.

For this clone: The sample contains more than one DNA sequence encoding this CDR3. This sequence joins TRBV18 and TRBJ1-2; D may be TRBD1 (6 bases). The germline V and J ends were trimmed by 3 bases and 0 bases, with 8 bases remaining between them. The CDR3 runs to 14 residues. Germline V CDR1 and CDR2: KGHSH, LQKENI. CDR3 DNA: TGTGCCAGCTCACCGGACAGAGCTAACTATGGCTACACCTTC. Amino acid sequence: CASSPDRANYGYTF.

J is TRBJ2-4 and V is TRBV3-1 (or the pseudogene TRBV3-2); 10 bases map to TRBD1. Germline V gives CDR1 LGHDT, CDR2 YNNKEL (reference sequence). The CDR3 has 14 residues. J was trimmed by 16 bases and V by 0 bases; bases with no gene match: 9. The CDR3 loop is CASSQDLDRGLYYF. CDR3 in DNA: TGTGCCAGCAGCCAAGACCTAGACAGGGGGCTCTACTACTTC.

The chain links TRBV7-8 to TRBJ2-1; 8 bases agree with TRBD2. CDR1 and CDR2 from the germline V gene are SGHVS and FQNEAQ. The V and J ends lost 1 base and 10 bases, in that order; junction bases with no gene match: 18. This CDR3 has 18 residues. The CDR3 sequence is CASSLDIWGTRGEVEQFF. The DNA of the CDR3 is TGTGCCAGCAGCTTAGATATCTGGGGGACTAGGGGCGAGGTGGAGCAGTTCTTC.